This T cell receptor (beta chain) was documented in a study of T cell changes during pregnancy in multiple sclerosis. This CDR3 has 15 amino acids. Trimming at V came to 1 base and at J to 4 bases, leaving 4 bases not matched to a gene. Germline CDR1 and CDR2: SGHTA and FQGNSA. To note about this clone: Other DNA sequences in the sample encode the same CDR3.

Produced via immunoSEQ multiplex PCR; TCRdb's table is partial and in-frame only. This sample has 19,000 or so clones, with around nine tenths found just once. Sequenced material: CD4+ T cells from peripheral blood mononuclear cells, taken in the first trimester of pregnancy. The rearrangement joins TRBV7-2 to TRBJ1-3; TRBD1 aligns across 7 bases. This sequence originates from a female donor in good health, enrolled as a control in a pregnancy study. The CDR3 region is CASSLVAGGGNTIYF. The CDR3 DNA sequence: TGTGCCAGCAGCTTAGTCGCAGGGGGAGGAAACACCATATATTTT.